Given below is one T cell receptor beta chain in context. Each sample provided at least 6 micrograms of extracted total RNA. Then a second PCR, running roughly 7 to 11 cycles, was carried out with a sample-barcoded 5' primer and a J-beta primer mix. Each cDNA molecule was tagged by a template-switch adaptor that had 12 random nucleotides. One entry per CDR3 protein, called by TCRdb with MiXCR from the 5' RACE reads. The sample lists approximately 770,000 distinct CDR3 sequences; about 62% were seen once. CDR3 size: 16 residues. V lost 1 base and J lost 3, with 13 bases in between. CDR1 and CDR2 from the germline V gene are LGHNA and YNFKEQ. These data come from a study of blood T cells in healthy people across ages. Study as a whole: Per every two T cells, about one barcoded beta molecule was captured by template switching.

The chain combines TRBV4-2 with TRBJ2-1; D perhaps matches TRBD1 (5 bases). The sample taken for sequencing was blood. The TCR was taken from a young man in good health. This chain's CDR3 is CASSQGAGRFYNEQFF. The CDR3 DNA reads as TGTGCCAGCAGCCAAGGAGCAGGGCGATTCTACAATGAGCAGTTCTTC.